Below are 20 T cell receptor beta chains sequenced from a single sample in a study of neurological immune-mediated disorders. TCRdb redid the calling of the 5' RACE reads with MiXCR, one entry per CDR3 protein. The sample yields about 70,000 distinct CDR3 sequences, roughly 3% seen once. Material for sequencing was PBMCs. The receptors here all came from a woman between 45 and 65 years old with multiple sclerosis.

This clonotype qualifies as medium-sized. The CDR3 loop reads CASSLARQGSGYTF. The CDR3 DNA follows: TGTGCCAGCAGCTTAGCGAGACAGGGGTCTGGCTACACCTTC. This sequence joins TRBV7-2 and TRBJ1-2, with 8 nucleotides matching TRBD1. Germline CDR1 is SGHTA and CDR2 is FQGNSA. This CDR3 contains 14 residues. V trimming: 0 bases; J trimming: 7 bases; junction bases outside the gene matches: 4. Full variable domain (rest looked up from reference TRBV7-2 and TRBJ1-2): GAGVSQSPSNKVTEKGKDVELRCDPISGHTALYWYRQSLGQGLEFLIYFQGNSAPDKSGLPSDRFSAERTGGSVSTLTIQRTQQEDSAVYLCASSLARQGSGYTFGSGTRLTVV.

This clonotype was detected many times. V and J are TRBV27 and TRBJ1-2, with TRBD1 as a possible D gene (5 bases). Germline V CDR1 and CDR2: MNHEY, SMNVEV (reference sequence). Deletions cut 7 bases from V and 4 bases from J, with 16 bases between. CDR3 length: 14 residues. The CDR3 coding sequence is TGTGCCAGCAAAACACAGGACTATTCCTATGGCTACACCTTC. Its protein is CASKTQDYSYGYTF.

This clonotype appeared a few times. The junction shows a germline mismatch at one end, possibly a read error. The V call is TRBV4-2, the J call TRBJ1-6, with D perhaps TRBD1 (5 bases). This CDR3 has 15 amino acids. Germline values: CDR1 LGHNA, CDR2 YNFKEQ. CDR3 residues: CASSQDTRVESTLNF. The CDR3 bases are TGTGCCAGCAGCCAAGATACCAGGGTAGAATCAACCCTCAACTTT.

This clonotype was counted at least ten times. The CDR3 loop reads CASSLDGLLRTEAFF. Written as DNA, the CDR3 is TGTGCCAGCAGCTTAGACGGGTTGCTGCGCACTGAAGCTTTCTTT. The chain has TRBV7-6 and TRBJ1-1; the D is unclear. CDR3 size: 15 residues. The V gene lost 1 base and the J gene lost 4 bases, with 13 bases spanning the gap. CDR1 and CDR2 from the germline V gene are SGHVS and FNYEAQ.

A remark on this clonotype: Since a much larger clone is just one base distant, this may be a read error. The V gene is TRBV7-2, the J gene TRBJ2-7; 9 bases line up with TRBD2. Germline CDR1 SGHTA, CDR2 FQGNSA. The junction had 3 bases not matched to a gene; V was cut back by 1 base and J by 5 bases. This CDR3 region has 14 residues. The CDR3 protein is CASSLGIAGDEQYF. In nucleotides, the CDR3 is TGTGCCAGCAGCTTAGGAATAGCGGGAGACGAGCAGTACTTC.

This clonotype was counted ten times or more. With a much larger clone just one base away, this may be a read error. The J gene is TRBJ2-2, the V gene TRBV5-1; D is undetermined. V lost 0 bases, J lost 1 base, and 4 bases lay in between. The CDR3 covers 14 residues. CDR1 SGHRS and CDR2 YFSETQ come from the germline V gene. The CDR3 spells CASSLVVNTGELFF. The CDR3 DNA reads TGCGCCAGCAGCTTGGTAGTGAACACCGGGGAGCTGTTTTTT.

This clonotype was seen a handful of times. This may arise from a read error, as a much more abundant clone is one base away. The chain uses TRBV29-1 and TRBJ1-1; D might be TRBD1 (6 bases). Trimming stripped 0 bases from V and 8 bases from J, with 16 bases between. The CDR3 length is 14 residues. Germline loops: CDR1 SQVTM, CDR2 ANQGSEA. CDR3 residues: CSVEDPLYGTEAFF. The CDR3, as DNA: TGCAGCGTTGAAGATCCGTTATACGGGACAGAAGCTTTCTTT.

This clonotype has a count of ten or more. The genes are TRBV20-1 and TRBJ1-6; D unresolved. This CDR3 has 15 residues. CDR1 is DFQATT and CDR2 is SNEGSKA in the germline V gene (reference sequence). Trimming cost V 3 bases and J 0 bases, with 9 bases left between them. The CDR3 nucleotides read TGCAGTGCTAGGGAGGAGAGCTCCTATAATTCACCCCTCCACTTT. Encoded protein: CSAREESSYNSPLHF.

Ten or more counts support this clonotype. The chain is built from TRBV9 and TRBJ1-1; TRBD1 agrees at 8 bases. The CDR3 contains 14 residues. Trimming removed 3 bases from V and 5 bases from J; junction bases left unmatched: 6. CDR1 is SGDLS and CDR2 is YYNGEE in the germline V gene. CDR3 sequence reads: CASSAQGARTEAFF. The CDR3 DNA sequence: TGTGCCAGCAGCGCGCAGGGGGCGCGGACTGAAGCTTTCTTT.

This clonotype occurred many times. The V call is TRBV20-1, the J call TRBJ2-7, with D uncertain. Trimming took off 2 bases at V and 6 bases at J, with 8 bases between the two ends. The CDR3 has 11 amino acids. The germline CDR1 and CDR2 sequences are DFQATT and SNEGSKA (reference sequence). DNA of the CDR3: TGCAGTGCTAGACGCCAGGTCGAGCAGTACTTC. Translation gives CSARRQVEQYF.

Worth noting for this clonotype: With a much larger clone just one base away, this may be a read error. This rearrangement joins TRBV6-5 to TRBJ2-3; TRBD1 is a possible D gene (7 bases). Germline-derived CDR1 and CDR2 are MNHEY and SVGAGI. CDR3 size: 17 residues. The CDR3 sequence is CASSSGRGTAYTDKQYF. For the CDR3, the DNA is TGTGCCAGCAGTTCGGGTCGGGGGACAGCGTACACAGATAAGCAGTATTTT.

This clonotype was counted at least ten times. The rearrangement uses TRBV27 and TRBJ2-3; D gene ambiguous. This CDR3 has 14 amino acids. Trimming removed 6 bases at V and 4 bases at J, with 14 bases between. Germline CDR1 and CDR2: MNHEY and SMNVEV (reference sequence). CDR3: CASRGRLEPDTQYF. CDR3 DNA: TGTGCCAGCAGGGGAAGGTTGGAGCCAGATACGCAGTATTTT.

This clonotype was counted at least ten times. The chain links TRBV20-1 to TRBJ2-1; 10 bases map to TRBD1. V dropped 3 bases and J dropped 6; count of bases not matched to a gene: 8. This CDR3 has 15 residues. Germline V gene sequence: CDR1 DFQATT, CDR2 SNEGSKA (reference sequence). Written as DNA, the CDR3 is TGCAGTGCTAGGGCCCCGGGACAGGGGTTCAATGAGCAGTTCTTC. This codes for CSARAPGQGFNEQFF.

This clonotype occurred many times. V gene TRBV12-3 or TRBV12-4 combines with J gene TRBJ2-1; weak D call: TRBD2 (6 bases). This CDR3 region has 16 residues. The V end lost 4 bases, the J end lost 7 bases, and 20 bases lay between the germline ends. CDR3 in DNA: TGTGCCAGCAGTTCTCCGACTAGGATTAAGGGGAATGAGCAGTTCTTC. Its protein is CASSSPTRIKGNEQFF.

This clonotype was seen a handful of times. This chain joins TRBV24-1 and TRBJ1-5; the match to TRBD1 covers 9 bases. The CDR3 is 16 residues long. The J segment lost 3 bases and the V segment lost 3 bases, leaving 5 bases of the junction unmatched. Looked up from germline, CDR1 is KGHDR and CDR2 is SFDVKD. The CDR3: CATSDPGTGINQPQHF. As DNA, the CDR3 is TGTGCCACCAGTGATCCCGGGACAGGGATCAATCAGCCCCAGCATTTT.

About this clonotype itself: Being one base from a much bigger clone, this may be a read error. J is TRBJ1-6 and V is TRBV3-1; the D gene is possibly TRBD1 (6 bases). The CDR3 sequence is 14 residues long. Germline CDR1 reads LGHDT; CDR2 reads YNNKEL (reference sequence). CDR3 sequence reads: CASSRTGSNSHLHF. CDR3 sequence (DNA): TGTGCCAGCAGCCGTACAGGGAGCAATTCACACCTCCACTTT.

This clonotype was seen repeatedly, ten times or more. The J gene is TRBJ1-3, the V gene TRBV5-1; 8 bases align to TRBD1. CDR1 and CDR2 (germline): SGHRS, YFSETQ. The CDR3 has 16 amino acids. V trimming: 7 bases; J trimming: 0 bases; junction bases outside the gene matches: 9. The chain's CDR3 is CASAPGQATSGNTIYF. The DNA of the CDR3 is TGCGCCAGCGCCCCGGGACAGGCCACCTCTGGAAACACCATATATTTT.

This clonotype was observed many times. The CDR3 DNA is TGTGCCAGCAGCCCAAACACAGGGGGTCGACGGTTCTTC. Protein product: CASSPNTGGRRFF. This chain uses TRBV7-9 with TRBJ2-1, with TRBD1 matching 8 bases. V shed 5 bases, J shed 15 bases, and the junction held 12 bases outside the gene matches. The CDR3 runs to 13 residues. Germline CDR1 reads SEHNR; CDR2 reads FQNEAQ (reference sequence).

This chain connects TRBV18 to TRBJ1-5, with D possibly matching TRBD1 (5 bases). Germline V gene lookup returns CDR1 KGHSH and CDR2 LQKENI. The CDR3 consists of 13 residues. V was pared by 4 bases and J by 10 bases, with 14 bases between. The CDR3 spells CASSLDRSQPQHF. The CDR3 bases are TGTGCCAGCTCACTTGACAGATCCCAACCCCAGCATTTT.

This clonotype was detected ten times or more. The V and J genes are TRBV29-1 and TRBJ2-2; D is undetermined. The CDR3 consists of 15 residues. The V end lost 2 bases, the J end lost 4 bases, and 14 bases lay between the germline ends. Germline lookup yields CDR1 SQVTM and CDR2 ANQGSEA. CDR3 DNA: TGCAGCGTTGAAAAAAGGGCCCGAGGCACCGGGGAGCTGTTTTTT. This translates into CSVEKRARGTGELFF.